The T cell receptor (beta chain) described here comes from a study of cytomegalovirus exposure and HLA in healthy donors. Primers for the PCR totalled 60 Vbeta and 13 Jbeta. The method was immunoSEQ multiplex PCR; TCRdb's version includes in-frame clones alone and lacks a portion of them. Among 150,000 to 200,000 clones listed, 77% were seen once. Germline V gene data show CDR1 as SNHLY and CDR2 as FYNNEI. V lost 7 bases to trimming and J lost 1 base; unmatched junction nucleotides: 3. This CDR3 has 13 amino acids. The clonotype was recovered from a woman between 25 and 40 years old in good health and CMV-seronegative. The V call is TRBV2, the J call TRBJ1-2, with TRBD1 matching over 7 bases. Sequenced material: PBMCs. CDR3 loop: CASTGTVNYGYTF. CDR3 bases: TGTGCCAGCACTGGGACAGTTAACTATGGCTACACCTTC.